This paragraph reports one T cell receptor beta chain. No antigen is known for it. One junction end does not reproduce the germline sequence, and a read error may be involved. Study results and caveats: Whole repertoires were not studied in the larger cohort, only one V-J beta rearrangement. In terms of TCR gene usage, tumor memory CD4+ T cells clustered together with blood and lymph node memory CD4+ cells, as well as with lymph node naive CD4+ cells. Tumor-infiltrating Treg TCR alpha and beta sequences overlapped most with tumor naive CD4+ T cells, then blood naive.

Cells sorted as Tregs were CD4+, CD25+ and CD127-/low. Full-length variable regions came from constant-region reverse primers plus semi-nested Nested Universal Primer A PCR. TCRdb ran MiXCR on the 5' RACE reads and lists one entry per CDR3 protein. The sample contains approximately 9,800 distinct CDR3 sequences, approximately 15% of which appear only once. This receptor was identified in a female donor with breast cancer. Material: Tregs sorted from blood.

CDR3 in DNA: TGTGCTAGCAGCTCGGGACAGAGCACAGATACGCAGTATTTT. Its translation: CASSSGQSTDTQYF. V gene TRBV7-2 combines with J gene TRBJ2-3; 7 nucleotides agree with TRBD1. Germline values: CDR1 SGHTA, CDR2 FQGNSA. CDR3 length: 14 residues. Full variable domain (outside the CDR3, taken from reference TRBV7-2 and TRBJ2-3): GAGVSQSPSNKVTEKGKDVELRCDPISGHTALYWYRQSLGQGLEFLIYFQGNSAPDKSGLPSDRFSAERTGGSVSTLTIQRTQQEDSAVYLCASSSGQSTDTQYFGPGTRLTVL.